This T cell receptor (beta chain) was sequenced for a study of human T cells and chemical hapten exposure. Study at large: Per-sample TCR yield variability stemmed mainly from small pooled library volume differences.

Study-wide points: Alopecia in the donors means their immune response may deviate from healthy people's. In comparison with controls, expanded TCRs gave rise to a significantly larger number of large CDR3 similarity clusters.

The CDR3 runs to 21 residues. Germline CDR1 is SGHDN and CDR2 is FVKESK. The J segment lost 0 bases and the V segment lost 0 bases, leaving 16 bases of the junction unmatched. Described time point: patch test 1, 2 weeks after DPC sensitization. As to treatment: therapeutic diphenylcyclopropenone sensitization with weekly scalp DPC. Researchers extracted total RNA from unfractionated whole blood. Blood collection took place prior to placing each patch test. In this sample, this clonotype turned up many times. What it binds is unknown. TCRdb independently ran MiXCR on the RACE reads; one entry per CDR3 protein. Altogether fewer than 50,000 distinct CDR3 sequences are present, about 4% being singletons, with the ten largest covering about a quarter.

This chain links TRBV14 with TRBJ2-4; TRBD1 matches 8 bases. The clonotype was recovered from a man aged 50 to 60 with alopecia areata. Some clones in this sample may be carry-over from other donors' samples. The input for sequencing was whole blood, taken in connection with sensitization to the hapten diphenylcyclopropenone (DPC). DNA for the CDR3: TGTGCCAGCAGCCAAGAAAATCAGGGGGCCGGATTCAGGTCAGCCAAAAACATTCAGTACTTC. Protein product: CASSQENQGAGFRSAKNIQYF.